The sequence of this TCR beta chain was determined in a study of blood T cells in healthy people across ages. Donors were systemically healthy Caucasian individuals from Russia aged roughly 6 to 95 years. Isolation recovered at least 7 million PBMCs from every sample. The study's findings and limits: Both naive CD4+ cell counts and diversity were greater in long-lived donors than in aged donors.

V was pared by 3 bases and J by 7 bases, with 15 bases between. Germline V CDR1 and CDR2: SEHNR, FQNEAQ (reference sequence). The CDR3 spans 14 residues. Comment on this clonotype: Its antigen is as yet unknown.

The second PCR ran 7 to 11 cycles with a sample-barcoded 5' primer and J-beta primers. Every cDNA molecule carried a tag from a template-switch adaptor bearing 12 random nucleotides. TCRdb reanalysed the 5' RACE reads using MiXCR and keeps one entry per CDR3 protein. This table has approximately 1.5 million distinct CDR3 sequences, less than 45% appearing once. Sequenced: blood. The clonotype was recovered from a woman between 18 and 29 years old in good health. The V and J genes are TRBV7-9 and TRBJ1-2; weak D call: TRBD1 (5 bases). The CDR3 nucleotides are TGTGCCAGCAGCTTGACACAGGTCGTGGGTGGCTACACCTTC. As protein: CASSLTQVVGGYTF.